This T cell receptor (beta chain) was captured in a study of blood T cell repertoires in COVID-19. About the study: PBMCs, B-cell-depleted T cells, or T cells provided the cDNA or gDNA that made up the material.

Original data processing: Nucleated cell number was recorded as an estimate derived from reference gene primer amplification. The data were produced by immunoSEQ multiplex PCR, yet TCRdb's version contains in-frame clones alone and is incomplete. For V, J and clone size, that table is used; D and trimming come from the DNA. This table holds over 250,000 clones, 75% to 85% found once. Germline V gene lookup returns CDR1 SGHVS and CDR2 FQNEAQ. The CDR3 has 16 residues. V shed 3 bases and J 6 bases; nucleotides not matched to a gene: 11. Sequencing used peripheral blood. The rearrangement uses TRBV7-8 and TRBJ2-1, with TRBD2 matching over 7 bases. This receptor was identified in a man aged 50 to 59 with active or convalescent COVID-19. The CDR3 is CASSLHRLAAANEQFF. The CDR3, as DNA: TGTGCCAGCAGCTTGCATCGCCTAGCGGCGGCCAATGAGCAGTTCTTC.